What follows describes a single TCR beta chain. Its ends do not fully match the called genes, so a read error is possible. The data derive from a study of blood T cells in healthy people across ages. The CDR3 runs to 15 residues. Germline CDR1 SSHAT, CDR2 FNYEAQ (reference sequence). Through a sample-barcoded 5' primer and a J-beta primer mix, a second PCR was run for roughly 6 to 11 cycles. There were at least 2.5 million CDR3-containing paired-end reads obtained from each sample. TCRdb reprocessed the 5' RACE reads via MiXCR and lists one record per CDR3 protein. Among some 760,000 distinct CDR3 sequences listed, around a quarter were seen once. The sample also formed part of further work on T cells of mothers and their children.

The sequenced material came from blood. The genes are TRBV7-7 and TRBJ2-1; D is perhaps TRBD2 (7 bases). This clonotype was obtained from a boy between 10 and 17 years old in good health. This chain's CDR3 is CASSRGGGAYNEQFF. CDR3 nucleotides: TGTGCTAGCAGCCGGGGAGGGGGGGCTTACAATGAGCAGTTCTTC.